The 10 T cell receptor beta chains given below trace back to one sample, sequenced in a study of tumor-infiltrating lymphocytes in oesophageal squamous cell carcinoma. TCRdb re-called the PCR reads through MiXCR, storing one row per CDR3 protein. The sample includes about 15,000 distinct CDR3 sequences, under 70% of them seen just once. Source material: esophageal tumor tissue. The receptors derive from a female donor with esophageal squamous cell carcinoma.

There are a few counts of this clonotype. The V and J genes are TRBV24-1 and TRBJ2-1; 9 bases agree with TRBD2. Germline CDR1 and CDR2: KGHDR and SFDVKD. Trimming took 5 bases from V and 6 from J; bases not matched to a gene: 4. This CDR3 has 14 residues. CDR3 DNA: TGTGCCACCAGTGGTACTAGCGGGTCCAATGAGCAGTTCTTC. Encoded protein: CATSGTSGSNEQFF.

To note about this clonotype: With a much larger clone just one base away, this may be a read error. This sequence joins TRBV7-6 and TRBJ2-7, with D unresolved. The DNA end favors TRBJ2-1, so the J call may be wrong. The CDR3 is made up of 13 amino acids. Germline-derived CDR1 and CDR2 are SGHVS and FNYEAQ. DNA of the CDR3: TGTGCCAGCAGCTTAGTTCTAAGCTACGAGCAGTTCTTC. It codes for CASSLVLSYEQFF.

The chain recombines TRBV12-3 or TRBV12-4 with TRBJ1-1; possibly TRBD1 for D (6 bases). With 2 bases removed from V and 3 bases from J, the gap between germline ends came to 10 bases. The CDR3 is made up of 14 amino acids. The CDR3 reads CASSLRGADTEAFF. Here the CDR3 DNA reads TGTGCCAGCAGTTTACGGGGGGCGGACACTGAAGCTTTCTTT.

To note about this clonotype: This likely comes from a read error, as the CDR3 has no conserved phenylalanine or tryptophan at its end. The DNA is omitted, as the CDR3 cannot be located on it reliably, and the CDR3 follows TCRdb's listing. The chain joins TRBV7-2 to TRBJ2-6; the table's D call, TRBD2, was not checked against the DNA. Germline V CDR1 and CDR2: SGHTA, FQGNSA. The CDR3 contains 14 residues when both ends are counted. The CDR3 loop is CASSLTSIEQYFGA.

This clonotype was recorded at least ten times. The final CDR3 position lacks the conserved phenylalanine or tryptophan, pointing to a likely read error. Because the CDR3's place on the DNA is in doubt, the DNA is left out and the CDR3 is given as listed by TCRdb. V is TRBV28 and J is TRBJ2-5; no DNA check was done on the table's D call, TRBD2. A total of 17 residues make up the CDR3, ends included. Germline loops: CDR1 MDHEN, CDR2 SYDVKM. The CDR3: CASSLGWHGGRGYTFGS.

J is TRBJ2-3 and V is TRBV7-2, with TRBD1 identical over 8 bases. The closer fit of TRBJ2-5 to the DNA end suggests the J call may be wrong. CDR3 length: 16 amino acids. Looked up from germline, CDR1 is SGHTA and CDR2 is FQGNSA. The CDR3 DNA reads TGTGCCAGCAGCCGACTCCCAGGACAGGGTTGGGAGACCCAGTACTTC. Translated: CASSRLPGQGWETQYF.

The rearrangement links TRBV7-2 to TRBJ2-1; D gene unclear. The J call may be wrong; the DNA end is better matched by TRBJ2-7. This CDR3 region has 14 residues. The germline V gene encodes CDR1 SGHTA and CDR2 FQGNSA. The CDR3 loop is CASSLVVFSYEQYF. The DNA of the CDR3 is TGTGCCAGCAGCTTAGTTGTTTTCTCCTACGAGCAGTACTTC.

This clonotype was recorded many times. The V and J genes are TRBV6-6 and TRBJ1-1, with a tentative D call TRBD1 (6 bases). With 0 bases removed from V and 4 bases from J, the gap between germline ends came to 18 bases. CDR3 size: 17 residues. Germline CDR1 MNHNY, CDR2 SVGAGI (reference sequence). The CDR3 is CASSYSKSGVGSTEAFF. In DNA form, the CDR3 reads TGTGCCAGCAGTTACTCGAAATCAGGGGTCGGATCCACTGAAGCTTTCTTT.

The chain recombines TRBV4-1 with TRBJ1-5; 7 positions agree with TRBD1. This CDR3 is built from 15 residues. The germline V gene has CDR1 MGHRA and CDR2 YSYEKL. V shed 5 bases, J shed 1 base, and the junction held 5 bases outside the gene matches. CDR3 DNA sequence: TGCGCCAGCAGCATGCGACAGGGCAGCAATCAGCCCCAGCATTTT. Translating it yields CASSMRQGSNQPQHF.

Note on this clonotype: Since the CDR3 does not end with the conserved phenylalanine or tryptophan, this likely comes from a read error. It is unclear where the CDR3 begins or ends on the DNA, so no DNA is shown, and the CDR3 is as TCRdb lists it. The CDR3 sequence: CASSLGRG. The chain uses TRBV5-6 and TRBJ1-1; TRBD1, the D gene given by the table, was not confirmed from the DNA. Ends included, the CDR3 has 8 residues. In germline, CDR1 is SGHDT, CDR2 YYEEEE.